The clone carrying this TCR beta chain showed up many times. As yet, its antigen is unknown. The same CDR3 can be traced to other DNA sequences in this sample. This record belongs to a study of shared clonotypes between healthy human individuals. Study observations and caveats: Incomplete sequencing of sorted subsets was indicated by rarefaction despite large depth.

Germline CDR1 and CDR2: GTSNPN and SVGIG (reference sequence). This CDR3 contains 12 residues. The ends were cut back, 0 bases at V and 2 bases at J, with 3 bases in the middle. Here immunoSEQ multiplex PCR was the method, and the copy in TCRdb shows in-frame clones only, minus some. The data show about 360,000 clones, with less than 85% seen just once and 10% held by the top ten. This rearrangement joins TRBV30 to TRBJ2-3; no clear D gene. The TCR originated in a man aged 30-40 years in good health. The sample comprised memory CD4+ T cells sorted from blood. Subset noted: CD45RA-negative fraction. CDR3 sequence reads: CAWSVTTDTQYF. In DNA form, the CDR3 reads TGTGCCTGGAGTGTAACCACAGATACGCAGTATTTT.